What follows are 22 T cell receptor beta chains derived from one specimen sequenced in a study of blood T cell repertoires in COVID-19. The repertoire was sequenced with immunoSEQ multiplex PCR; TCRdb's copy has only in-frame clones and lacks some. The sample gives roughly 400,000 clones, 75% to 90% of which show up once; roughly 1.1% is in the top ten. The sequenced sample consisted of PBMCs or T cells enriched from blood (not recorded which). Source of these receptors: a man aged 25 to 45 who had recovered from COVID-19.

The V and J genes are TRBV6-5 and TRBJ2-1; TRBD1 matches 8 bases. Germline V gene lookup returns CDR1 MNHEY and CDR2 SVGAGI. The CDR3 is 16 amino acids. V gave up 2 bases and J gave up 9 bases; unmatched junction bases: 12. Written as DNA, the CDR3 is TGTGCCAGCAGTTACGCTCGGGCAGGGGGCTCCGTTGAGCAGTTCTTC. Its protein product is CASSYARAGGSVEQFF.

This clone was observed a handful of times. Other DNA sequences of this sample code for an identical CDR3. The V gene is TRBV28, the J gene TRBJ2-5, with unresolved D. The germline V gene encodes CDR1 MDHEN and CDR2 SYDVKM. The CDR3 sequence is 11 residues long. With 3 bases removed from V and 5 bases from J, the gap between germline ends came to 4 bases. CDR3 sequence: CASSFGETQYF. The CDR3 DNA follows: TGTGCCAGCAGTTTCGGGGAGACCCAGTACTTC. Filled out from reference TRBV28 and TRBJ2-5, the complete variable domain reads DVKVTQSSRYLVKRTGEKVFLECVQDMDHENMFWYRQDPGLGLRLIYFSYDVKMKEKGDIPEGYSVSREKKERFSLILESASTNQTSMYLCASSFGETQYFGPGTRLLVL.

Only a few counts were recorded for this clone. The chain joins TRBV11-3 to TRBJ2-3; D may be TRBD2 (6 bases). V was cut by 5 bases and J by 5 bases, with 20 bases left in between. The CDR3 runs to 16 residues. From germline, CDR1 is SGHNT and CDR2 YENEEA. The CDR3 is CASSQGLFNDEDTQYF. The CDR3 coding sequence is TGTGCCAGCAGCCAGGGACTCTTCAACGATGAAGATACGCAGTATTTT.

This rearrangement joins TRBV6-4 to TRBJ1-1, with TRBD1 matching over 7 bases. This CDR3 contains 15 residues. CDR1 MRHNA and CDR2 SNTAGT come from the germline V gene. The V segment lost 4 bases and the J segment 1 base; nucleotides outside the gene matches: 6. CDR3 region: CASSVSGTANTEAFF. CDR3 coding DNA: TGTGCCAGCAGTGTATCCGGGACAGCGAACACTGAAGCTTTCTTT.

The DNA of the CDR3 is TGTGCCAGCAGTTACAGGGCTAGCGGGAAAAACGAGCAGTACTTC. It encodes CASSYRASGKNEQYF. The chain combines TRBV6-5 with TRBJ2-7, with 9 bases that match TRBD2. The CDR3 loop spans 15 amino acids. The junction had 7 bases not matched to a gene; V was cut back by 2 bases and J by 5 bases. Germline V gene data show CDR1 as MNHEY and CDR2 as SVGAGI.

The CDR3 DNA follows: TGTGCCAGCATTAGCAGAGAAAACAATGAGCAGTTCTTC. Translating it yields CASISRENNEQFF. J is TRBJ2-1 and V is TRBV2; D is ambiguous. Germline V gene sequence: CDR1 SNHLY, CDR2 FYNNEI. The CDR3 has 13 residues. Trimming pared 7 bases from V and 5 bases from J, leaving 12 bases between.

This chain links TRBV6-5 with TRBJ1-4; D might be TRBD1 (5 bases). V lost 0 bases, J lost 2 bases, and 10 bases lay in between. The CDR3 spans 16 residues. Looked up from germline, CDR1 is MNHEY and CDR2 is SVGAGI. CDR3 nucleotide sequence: TGTGCCAGCAGTTACTCGGGGGGGGTCACTAATGAAAAACTGTTTTTT. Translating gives CASSYSGGVTNEKLFF.

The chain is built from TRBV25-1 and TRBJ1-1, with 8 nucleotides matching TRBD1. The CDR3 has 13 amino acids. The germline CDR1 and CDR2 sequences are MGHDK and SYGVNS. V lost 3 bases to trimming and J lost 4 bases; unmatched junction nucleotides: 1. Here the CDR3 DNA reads TGTGCCAGCAGTGACACAGGGGGCACTGAAGCTTTCTTT. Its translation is CASSDTGGTEAFF.

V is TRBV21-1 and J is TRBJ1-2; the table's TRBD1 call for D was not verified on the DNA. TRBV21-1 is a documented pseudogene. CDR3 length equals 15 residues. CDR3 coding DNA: TGTGCCAGCGGGAAGGCAGGGGGTTCCAGCTATGGCTACACCTTC. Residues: CASGKAGGSSYGYTF.

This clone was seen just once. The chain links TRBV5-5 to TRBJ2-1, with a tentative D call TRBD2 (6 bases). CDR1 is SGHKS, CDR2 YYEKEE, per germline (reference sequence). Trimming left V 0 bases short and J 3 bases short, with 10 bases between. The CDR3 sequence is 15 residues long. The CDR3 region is CASSLEVGGYNEQFF. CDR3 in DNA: TGTGCCAGCAGCTTGGAGGTGGGGGGCTACAATGAGCAGTTCTTC.

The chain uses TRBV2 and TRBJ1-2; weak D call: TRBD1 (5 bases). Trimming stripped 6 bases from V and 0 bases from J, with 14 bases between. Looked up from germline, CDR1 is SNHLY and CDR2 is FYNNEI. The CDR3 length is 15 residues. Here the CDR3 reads CASSARRTSNYGYTF. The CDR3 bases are TGTGCCAGCAGCGCGCGTCGGACATCTAACTATGGCTACACCTTC.

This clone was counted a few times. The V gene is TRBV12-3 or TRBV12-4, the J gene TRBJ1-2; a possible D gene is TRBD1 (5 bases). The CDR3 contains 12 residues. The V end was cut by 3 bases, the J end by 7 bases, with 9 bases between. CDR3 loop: CASSLNGGGYTF. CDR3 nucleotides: TGTGCCAGCAGTTTGAACGGGGGTGGCTACACCTTC.

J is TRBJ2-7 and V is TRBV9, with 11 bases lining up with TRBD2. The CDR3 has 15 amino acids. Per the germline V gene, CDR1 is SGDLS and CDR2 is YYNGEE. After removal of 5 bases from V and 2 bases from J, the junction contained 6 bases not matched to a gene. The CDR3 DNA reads TGTGCCAGCAGTCAAACTAGCGGGAGCACCTACGAGCAGTACTTC. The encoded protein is CASSQTSGSTYEQYF.

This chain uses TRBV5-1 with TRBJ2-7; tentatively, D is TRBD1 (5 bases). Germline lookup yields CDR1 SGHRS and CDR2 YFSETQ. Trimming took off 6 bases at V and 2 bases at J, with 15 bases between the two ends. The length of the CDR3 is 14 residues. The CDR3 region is CASKGADVAYEQYF. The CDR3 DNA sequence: TGCGCCAGCAAAGGGGCAGACGTAGCCTACGAGCAGTACTTC.

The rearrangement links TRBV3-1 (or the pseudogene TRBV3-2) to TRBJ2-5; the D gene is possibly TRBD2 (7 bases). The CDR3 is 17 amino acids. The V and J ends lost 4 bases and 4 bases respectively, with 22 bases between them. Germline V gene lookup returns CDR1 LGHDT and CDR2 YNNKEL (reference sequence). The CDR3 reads CASSPPWGRGQGETQYF. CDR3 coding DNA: TGTGCCAGCAGCCCCCCATGGGGGCGGGGGCAGGGAGAGACCCAGTACTTC.

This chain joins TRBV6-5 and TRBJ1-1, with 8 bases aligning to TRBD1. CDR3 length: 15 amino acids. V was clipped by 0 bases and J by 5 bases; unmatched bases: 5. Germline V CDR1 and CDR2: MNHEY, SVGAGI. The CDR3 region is CASSYSGRGLTEAFF. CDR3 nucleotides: TGTGCCAGCAGTTACTCGGGCAGGGGGCTGACTGAAGCTTTCTTT.

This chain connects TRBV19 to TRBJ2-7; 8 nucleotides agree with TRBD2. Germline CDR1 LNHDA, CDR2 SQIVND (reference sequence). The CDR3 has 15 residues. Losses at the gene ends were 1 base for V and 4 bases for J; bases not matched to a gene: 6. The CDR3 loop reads CASSIVISGTYEQYF. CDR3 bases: TGTGCCAGTAGTATAGTCATTAGCGGGACATACGAGCAGTACTTC.

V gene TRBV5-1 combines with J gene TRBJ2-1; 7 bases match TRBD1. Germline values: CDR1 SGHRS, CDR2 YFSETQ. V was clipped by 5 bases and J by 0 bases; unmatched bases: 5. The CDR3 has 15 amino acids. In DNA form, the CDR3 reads TGCGCCAGCAGAAGACAGGGACCCTCCTACAATGAGCAGTTCTTC. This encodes CASRRQGPSYNEQFF. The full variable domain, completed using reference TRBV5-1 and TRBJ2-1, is KAGVTQTPRYLIKTRGQQVTLSCSPISGHRSVSWYQQTPGQGLQFLFEYFSETQRNKGNFPGRFSGRQFSNSRSEMNVSTLELGDSALYLCASRRQGPSYNEQFFGPGTRLTVL.

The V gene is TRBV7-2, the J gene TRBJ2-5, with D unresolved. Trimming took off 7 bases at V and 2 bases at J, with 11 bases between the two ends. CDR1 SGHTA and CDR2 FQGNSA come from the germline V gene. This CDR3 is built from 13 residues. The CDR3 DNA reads TGTGCCAGCACAAGCTACCGTCAAGAGACCCAGTACTTC. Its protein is CASTSYRQETQYF.

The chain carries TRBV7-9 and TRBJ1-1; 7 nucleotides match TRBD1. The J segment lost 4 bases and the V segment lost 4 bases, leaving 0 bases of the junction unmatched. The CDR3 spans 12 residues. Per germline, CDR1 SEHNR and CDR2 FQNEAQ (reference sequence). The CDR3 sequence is CASSYRGTEAFF. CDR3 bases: TGTGCCAGCAGCTACAGGGGCACTGAAGCTTTCTTT.

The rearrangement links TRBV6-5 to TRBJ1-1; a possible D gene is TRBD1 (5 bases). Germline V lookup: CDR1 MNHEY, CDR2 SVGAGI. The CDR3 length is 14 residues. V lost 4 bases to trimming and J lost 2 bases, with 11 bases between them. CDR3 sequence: CASSLGGTNTEAFF. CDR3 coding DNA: TGTGCCAGCAGTTTAGGAGGGACCAACACTGAAGCTTTCTTT.

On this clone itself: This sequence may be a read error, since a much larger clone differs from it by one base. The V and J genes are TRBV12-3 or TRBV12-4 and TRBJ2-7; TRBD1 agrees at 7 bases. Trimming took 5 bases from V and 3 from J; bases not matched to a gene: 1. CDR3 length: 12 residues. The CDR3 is CASSGQVYEQYF. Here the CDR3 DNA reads TGTGCCAGCAGTGGACAGGTCTACGAGCAGTACTTC.